These 30 T cell receptor beta chains came from one sample sequenced in a study of cytomegalovirus exposure and HLA in healthy donors. PCR used 60 Vbeta primers and 13 Jbeta primers. Only in-frame clones appear in the TCRdb table, and some are missing; sequencing was by immunoSEQ multiplex PCR. The table has more than 90,000 clones, roughly four fifths seen once; the top ten hold 7.7%. The sample was PBMCs. Receptors originate from a female donor in good health and CMV-seronegative.

The gene calls are TRBV7-8 and TRBJ2-7; D remains unclear. V was shortened by 0 bases and J by 7 bases, with 7 bases between the two germline ends. The CDR3 loop spans 12 amino acids. CDR1 SGHVS and CDR2 FQNEAQ come from the germline V gene. The CDR3 sequence is CASSLARREQYF. The CDR3 DNA reads as TGTGCCAGCAGCTTAGCGCGGCGAGAGCAGTACTTC.

The V call is TRBV7-3, the J call TRBJ2-7, with TRBD2 identical over 7 bases. J was trimmed by 6 bases and V by 1 base; bases with no gene match: 3. CDR3 length: 13 amino acids. CDR1 is SGHTA and CDR2 is FQGTGA in the germline V gene. The CDR3 is CASSLSRGGEQYF. The CDR3 region has the DNA TGTGCCAGCAGCTTAAGTCGCGGGGGCGAGCAGTACTTC.

This clone has only one observation. This sequence joins TRBV11-1 and TRBJ2-2; D is undetermined. Germline V gene lookup returns CDR1 SGHAT and CDR2 FQDESV (reference sequence). Trimming left V 5 bases short and J 0 bases short, with 13 bases between. The CDR3 contains 16 residues. The CDR3 spells CASSPQKISNTGELFF. In DNA, the CDR3 is TGTGCCAGCAGCCCCCAGAAGATCTCGAACACCGGGGAGCTGTTTTTT.

V is TRBV2 and J is TRBJ1-2; 11 bases match TRBD1. The trim removed 3 bases at V and 4 bases at J, leaving 4 bases unmatched. CDR1 is SNHLY and CDR2 is FYNNEI in the germline V gene. The CDR3 extends over 15 amino acids. CDR3 sequence reads: CASSDMDRGLYGYTF. The CDR3 nucleotides are TGTGCCAGCAGTGACATGGACAGGGGGCTCTATGGCTACACCTTC.

This clone came up once. The gene calls are TRBV9 and TRBJ1-2, with 7 bases aligning to TRBD1. V gave up 0 bases and J gave up 8 bases; unmatched junction bases: 7. From germline, CDR1 is SGDLS and CDR2 YYNGEE. This CDR3 region has 14 residues. Written as DNA, the CDR3 is TGTGCCAGCAGCGTAGTAGGGGGCGCGGAGGGCTACACCTTC. Translating gives CASSVVGGAEGYTF.

This clone has a handful of counts. The chain has TRBV27 and TRBJ1-1; TRBD1 agrees at 7 bases. CDR3 size: 15 residues. Germline CDR1 MNHEY, CDR2 SMNVEV (reference sequence). With 4 bases clipped from V and 3 bases from J, the junction kept 8 bases outside the gene matches. This chain's CDR3 is CASSSQTGSDTEAFF. In DNA, the CDR3 is TGTGCCAGCAGTTCTCAGACAGGGTCGGACACTGAAGCTTTCTTT.

This chain uses TRBV7-9 with TRBJ2-5, with no clear D. CDR3 size: 11 residues. Germline lookup yields CDR1 SEHNR and CDR2 FQNEAQ (reference sequence). Trimming removed 5 bases at V and 3 bases at J, with 4 bases between. The chain's CDR3 is CASSQEETQYF. CDR3 DNA sequence: TGTGCCAGCAGCCAGGAAGAGACCCAGTACTTC.

This chain uses TRBV14 with TRBJ2-7, with D possibly matching TRBD1 (6 bases). V was clipped by 6 bases and J by 3 bases, with 12 bases between them. Germline V gives CDR1 SGHDN, CDR2 FVKESK. CDR3 length equals 13 residues. The CDR3 nucleotides are TGTGCCAGCAGTCTCCCGGGACACTACGAGCAGTACTTC. Protein sequence: CASSLPGHYEQYF.

The chain links TRBV15 to TRBJ2-7; D not resolved. V was pared by 5 bases and J by 0 bases, with 11 bases between. Germline-derived CDR1 and CDR2 are LNHNV and YYDKDF (reference sequence). This CDR3 contains 14 residues. The CDR3 spells CATSSRTNSYEQYF. The CDR3 bases are TGTGCCACCAGCTCCCGAACAAACTCCTACGAGCAGTACTTC.

The CDR3 loop is CASSEDRVYNTGELFF. The CDR3 DNA follows: TGTGCCAGCAGTGAGGACAGGGTGTATAACACCGGGGAGCTGTTTTTT. The genes are TRBV6-1 and TRBJ2-2; 8 bases fit TRBD1. Germline CDR1 MNHNS, CDR2 SASEGT. J was trimmed by 2 bases and V by 3 bases; bases with no gene match: 5. This CDR3 is 16 amino acids long.

The rearrangement uses TRBV6-1 and TRBJ2-7; 8 nucleotides match TRBD2. Germline CDR1 MNHNS, CDR2 SASEGT. V dropped 8 bases and J dropped 7; count of bases not matched to a gene: 10. The CDR3 consists of 13 residues. The CDR3 sequence: CASPGLETREQYF. CDR3 bases: TGTGCCAGCCCGGGACTAGAAACAAGGGAGCAGTACTTC.

V and J are TRBV27 and TRBJ2-5; D gene unclear. The V gene lost 3 bases and the J gene lost 3 bases, with 8 bases spanning the gap. The germline gives CDR1 MNHEY, CDR2 SMNVEV (reference sequence). There are 13 residues in the CDR3. CDR3 sequence: CASSFGRKETQYF. The CDR3 DNA follows: TGTGCCAGCAGTTTTGGCAGAAAAGAGACCCAGTACTTC.

The chain has TRBV5-6 and TRBJ1-2; 10 positions agree with TRBD1. Germline loops: CDR1 SGHDT, CDR2 YYEEEE. V trimming: 0 bases; J trimming: 4 bases; junction bases outside the gene matches: 6. There are 16 residues in the CDR3. CDR3 sequence: CASSLGQGAYGYGYTF. The CDR3 region has the DNA TGTGCCAGCAGCTTGGGACAGGGGGCGTACGGCTATGGCTACACCTTC. Combining the CDR3 with reference TRBV5-6 and TRBJ1-2 gives the whole variable domain DAGVTQSPTHLIKTRGQQVTLRCSPKSGHDTVSWYQQALGQGPQFIFQYYEEEERQRGNFPDRFSGHQFPNYSSELNVNALLLGDSALYLCASSLGQGAYGYGYTFGSGTRLTVV.

This clone was detected a few times. The chain recombines TRBV25-1 with TRBJ2-2; TRBD2 might be the D (6 bases). The CDR3 covers 15 residues. Germline CDR1 is MGHDK and CDR2 is SYGVNS. Trimming removed 4 bases from V and 5 bases from J, with 14 bases in between. CDR3 residues: CASSGVGGKTGELFF. The DNA of the CDR3 is TGTGCCAGCAGTGGGGTGGGAGGTAAAACCGGGGAGCTGTTTTTT.

J is TRBJ2-7 and V is TRBV9; D perhaps matches TRBD2 (5 bases). Trimming cost V 3 bases and J 3 bases, with 10 bases left between them. The CDR3 has 13 amino acids. Germline V lookup: CDR1 SGDLS, CDR2 YYNGEE. CDR3 nucleotides: TGTGCCAGCAGCGGTCCCGAGGGCTACGAGCAGTACTTC. Translating gives CASSGPEGYEQYF.

V and J are TRBV27 and TRBJ2-2; tentative D call: TRBD2 (7 bases). The CDR3 is 15 residues long. Germline V CDR1 and CDR2: MNHEY, SMNVEV (reference sequence). Trimming took 6 bases from V and 6 from J, leaving 17 bases between them. CDR3 nucleotide sequence: TGTGCCAGCAGGGTCCCTGGGGGGGGCCCCGGGGAGCTGTTTTTT. It translates to CASRVPGGGPGELFF.

This clone has a handful of counts. The chain has TRBV7-8 and TRBJ1-1, with unresolved D. This CDR3 spans 14 amino acids. The germline V gene encodes CDR1 SGHVS and CDR2 FQNEAQ. Trimming took 3 bases from V and 7 from J, leaving 15 bases between them. The CDR3 reads CASSFRRAFGEAFF. CDR3 nucleotides: TGTGCCAGCAGCTTTAGGCGGGCATTCGGTGAAGCTTTCTTT.

The sample holds a few counts of this clone. The chain carries TRBV18 and TRBJ1-1, with 7 bases aligning to TRBD1. J gave up 8 bases and V 3 bases, and 6 bases lay outside the gene matches. CDR3 length: 13 residues. CDR1 and CDR2 from the germline V gene are KGHSH and LQKENI. The CDR3 is CASSPEGAPEAFF. The CDR3 DNA is TGTGCCAGCTCACCGGAGGGGGCGCCCGAAGCTTTCTTT. Together with reference TRBV18 and TRBJ1-1, the CDR3 gives the full variable domain: NAGVMQNPRHLVRRRGQEARLRCSPMKGHSHVYWYRQLPEEGLKFMVYLQKENIIDESGMPKERFSAEFPKEGPSILRIQQVVRGDSAAYFCASSPEGAPEAFFGQGTRLTVV.

The chain combines TRBV11-3 with TRBJ2-2; TRBD1 might be the D (6 bases). Per germline, CDR1 SGHNT and CDR2 YENEEA. Trimming left V 6 bases short and J 6 bases short, with 11 bases between. The CDR3 covers 13 residues. CDR3 nucleotides: TGTGCCAGCAGGCCTACAGGGTCCGGGGAGCTGTTTTTT. As protein: CASRPTGSGELFF.

The J gene is TRBJ2-2, the V gene TRBV6-1; D call uncertain. The CDR3 covers 13 residues. V lost 1 base and J 8 bases, leaving 8 bases between the germline ends. Per germline, CDR1 MNHNS and CDR2 SASEGT. The CDR3 region is CASSEDSPGELFF. The CDR3 bases are TGTGCCAGCAGTGAAGACAGCCCGGGGGAGCTGTTTTTT.

The gene calls are TRBV7-2 and TRBJ2-7; the D gene is possibly TRBD1 (5 bases). The CDR3 runs 12 residues. Trimming cost V 4 bases and J 5 bases, with 9 bases left between them. The germline CDR1 and CDR2 sequences are SGHTA and FQGNSA. The chain's CDR3 is CASSSQGNEQYF. CDR3 nucleotide sequence: TGTGCCAGCAGCTCGCAGGGAAACGAGCAGTACTTC.

The chain couples TRBV18 to TRBJ2-5; TRBD2 aligns across 12 bases. V lost 5 bases, J lost 0 bases, and 4 bases stayed unmatched. This CDR3 comprises 16 residues. Germline loops: CDR1 KGHSH, CDR2 LQKENI. The CDR3 nucleotides are TGTGCCAGCTCAACCCGACTAGCGGGGGACCAAGAGACCCAGTACTTC. It codes for CASSTRLAGDQETQYF.

V gene TRBV2 combines with J gene TRBJ1-4; TRBD1 might be the D (5 bases). The CDR3 spans 12 residues. V was trimmed by 7 bases and J by 4 bases, leaving 7 bases between them. Germline assignment: CDR1 SNHLY and CDR2 FYNNEI. The CDR3 reads CASKGLNEKLFF. The CDR3 region has the DNA TGTGCCAGCAAGGGACTTAATGAAAAACTGTTTTTT. Using reference TRBV2 and TRBJ1-4 for the parts outside the CDR3, the full variable domain is EPEVTQTPSHQVTQMGQEVILRCVPISNHLYFYWYRQILGQKVEFLVSFYNNEISEKSEIFDDQFSVERPDGSNFTLKIRSTKLEDSAMYFCASKGLNEKLFFGSGTQLSVL.

This rearrangement joins TRBV2 to TRBJ2-4, with a weak D call TRBD2 (6 bases). Deletions cut 3 bases from V and 7 bases from J, with 13 bases between. CDR1 SNHLY and CDR2 FYNNEI come from the germline V gene. The CDR3 extends over 14 amino acids. In DNA, the CDR3 is TGTGCCAGCAGTGAGGGGGTTGGGGGGAACATTCAGTACTTC. Protein product: CASSEGVGGNIQYF.

The V gene is TRBV11-2, the J gene TRBJ2-2, with 13 bases lining up with TRBD2. The CDR3 totals 16 residues. Germline CDR1 reads SGHAT; CDR2 reads FQNNGV. V was pared by 5 bases and J by 4 bases, with 4 bases of the junction left unmatched. CDR3 protein: CASSPRLAGGTGELFF. The CDR3 coding sequence is TGTGCCAGCAGCCCCCGACTAGCGGGAGGCACCGGGGAGCTGTTTTTT.

This clone was counted once. The V gene is TRBV19, the J gene TRBJ2-6; 7 bases are shared with TRBD1. The ends lost 2 bases at V and 1 base at J; junction bases unmatched: 2. The germline V gene encodes CDR1 LNHDA and CDR2 SQIVND (reference sequence). The CDR3 covers 16 residues. The CDR3 is CASSITGVSGANVLTF. The CDR3 region has the DNA TGTGCCAGTAGTATAACAGGGGTGTCTGGGGCCAACGTCCTGACTTTC.

V is TRBV6-5 and J is TRBJ2-3; no clear D. With 2 bases removed from V and 2 bases from J, the gap between germline ends came to 8 bases. Germline V gene lookup returns CDR1 MNHEY and CDR2 SVGAGI. The CDR3 length is 14 residues. CDR3 bases: TGTGCCAGCAGTTACCAATTCATCACAGATACGCAGTATTTT. Protein: CASSYQFITDTQYF.

This chain links TRBV4-2 with TRBJ2-1; weak D call: TRBD1 (5 bases). Germline-derived CDR1 and CDR2 are LGHNA and YNFKEQ. CDR3 length equals 16 residues. The V and J ends lost 1 base and 1 base respectively, with 11 bases between them. CDR3 sequence: CASSQGRQSSYNEQFF. The CDR3 DNA follows: TGTGCCAGCAGCCAAGGGAGACAGAGTTCCTACAATGAGCAGTTCTTC.

The V call is TRBV13, the J call TRBJ2-5; TRBD2 is a possible D gene (6 bases). Trimming took off 3 bases at V and 6 bases at J, with 17 bases between the two ends. The CDR3 consists of 15 residues. Germline loops: CDR1 PRHDT, CDR2 FYEKMQ (reference sequence). CDR3 coding DNA: TGTGCCAGCAGCTTGGGGGTCGGGGGTCAGAAGACCCAGTACTTC. This codes for CASSLGVGGQKTQYF.

The chain is built from TRBV6-1 and TRBJ2-4; D not resolved. With 6 bases removed from V and 9 bases from J, the gap between germline ends came to 12 bases. CDR3 length equals 12 residues. CDR1 and CDR2 (germline): MNHNS, SASEGT. The CDR3 DNA is TGTGCCAGCAGCCCCTCGAGAGGCATTCAGTACTTC. Amino acids: CASSPSRGIQYF.